Given below is one T cell receptor beta chain in context. Its matching antigen is unknown. V shed 1 base and J 6 bases; nucleotides not matched to a gene: 2. Germline-derived CDR1 and CDR2 are MGHRA and YSYEKL. The CDR3 is 15 residues long. TCRdb's table, derived via immunoSEQ multiplex PCR, lists solely in-frame clones and lacks some. The table includes about 1.1 million clones, around 78% detected once. This record comes from a study of shared clonotypes between healthy human individuals. Study information: Each donor's CD4 naive and CD4 memory cells filled three plates apiece, CD8 naive two, and CD8 memory one. Study-wide results and caveats: Clonotype sharing among donors likely depends on sequencing depth. Shared clonotypes across all four donors exceeded non-shared ones in generation probability.

Adults of Caucasian background living in Nashville, Tennessee made up all donors. Sequenced material: memory CD4+ T cells from PBMCs. Subset of the sample: CD45RA-negative fraction. The chain is built from TRBV4-1 and TRBJ2-3; 12 bases align to TRBD1. The receptor was derived from a man younger than 30 in good health. Some clones in this sample may be carry-over from other donors' samples. In DNA form, the CDR3 reads TGCGCCAGCAGCCAAGCGGGGACAGGGGGCGATACGCAGTATTTT. The encoded protein is CASSQAGTGGDTQYF.